This TCR beta chain was found in a study of post-analysis software for immune sequencing data. Study in general: Secondary progressive, relapsing-remitting and progressive-relapsing multiple sclerosis were among the included disease courses. Findings and limits, study-wide: There was significantly lower normalized Chao1 diversity in multiple sclerosis patients than in controls. F measure showed strong co-clustering of same-batch samples. When patients were compared with controls, five TRBV segments were more frequent, TRBV5-6, TRBV5-1 and TRBV20-1 among them.

Trimming removed 5 bases from V and 0 bases from J, with 22 bases in between. Germline V gene sequence: CDR1 MDHEN, CDR2 SYDVKM. The CDR3 spans 18 residues. Researchers reported that TCR beta cDNA libraries carried unique molecular identifiers. cDNA molecules numbering 400,000 to 550,000 came from roughly 1 to 10 million T cells. MiXCR, applied by TCRdb to the PCR reads, yields one record per CDR3 protein. Of some 450,000 distinct CDR3 sequences listed, around 40% are singletons. Remarks on this clonotype: Its antigen is as yet unknown.

The rearrangement uses TRBV28 and TRBJ2-5, with D possibly being TRBD1 (9 bases). The clonotype originates from a girl aged 5-17 years with multiple sclerosis. The sample comprised blood. CDR3 protein: CASSQGQGQRGYQETQYF. CDR3 sequence (DNA): TGTGCCAGCAGTCAGGGACAGGGCCAGCGGGGGTACCAAGAGACCCAGTACTTC.